This T cell receptor beta chain was found in a study of post-analysis software for immune sequencing data. Study context: Clinical courses comprised relapsing-remitting, secondary progressive and progressive-relapsing multiple sclerosis. The study, taken as a whole, reports: When patients were compared with controls, roughly five TRBV segments were more frequent, TRBV5-6, TRBV5-1 and TRBV20-1 among them. Normalized Chao1 diversity in multiple sclerosis patients fell significantly below that of controls. Strong co-clustering by F measure was seen for same-batch samples.

The CDR3 totals 14 residues. V was trimmed by 3 bases and J by 5 bases, leaving 14 bases between them. The germline V gene has CDR1 LGHDT and CDR2 YNNKEL (reference sequence). TCR beta cDNA libraries included unique molecular identifiers. TCRdb re-called the PCR reads with MiXCR, one entry per CDR3 protein. In the table there are fewer than 550,000 distinct CDR3 sequences, approximately 34% of which are singletons. Points on this clonotype: Its antigen is currently unknown.

The specimen was blood. The chain links TRBV3-1 to TRBJ2-7; D perhaps matches TRBD2 (5 bases). This TCR derives from a girl aged 2-17 years with multiple sclerosis. The CDR3 here is CASSHPIARDEQYF. The CDR3 DNA is TGTGCCAGCAGCCACCCGATTGCGCGGGACGAGCAGTACTTC.